The rows below give T cell receptor beta chains drawn from one sample of a study of cytomegalovirus exposure and HLA in healthy donors. The assay was immunoSEQ multiplex PCR, and TCRdb's table has in-frame clones only and misses some. The data hold 55,000 to 65,000 clones, with about 80% observed a single time. Sequencing was performed on PBMCs. The origin of the receptors is a woman aged 40 to 50 in good health and CMV-seropositive. The CDR3 runs from the conserved cysteine through the conserved F or W. D genes are given only for firm matches. Size is stated for part of the rows, as once, few or many counts, or as a class when the clone is expanded.

TRBV13	TRBJ1-1	NA	NA	TGTGCCAGCAGCCCTCAACGGGTTGGGGCTTTCTTT	CASSPQRVGAFF
TRBV7-8	TRBJ2-2	NA	NA	TGTGCCAGCAGCTTAGTGGGAGCGTACACCGGGGAGCTGTTTTTT	CASSLVGAYTGELFF
TRBV19	TRBJ2-1	TRBD2	NA	TGTGCCAGTAACCTTCGAGGACTAGCGGGGGGGCGCAATGAGCAGTTCTTC	CASNLRGLAGGRNEQFF
TRBV5-1	TRBJ1-4	TRBD1	NA	TGCGCCAGCAGCTGGACAGGGGGAACTAATGAAAAACTGTTTTTT	CASSWTGGTNEKLFF
TRBV19	TRBJ1-5	NA	once	TGTGCCAGTAGGGTGGGGCAGGGAAATCAGCCCCAGCATTTT	CASRVGQGNQPQHF
TRBV7-9	TRBJ1-2	TRBD1	once	TGTGCCAGCAGGTCGGGACAGGCCTATGGCTACACCTTC	CASRSGQAYGYTF
TRBV7-2	TRBJ2-3	TRBD2	NA	TGTGCCAGCAGCTTCCGACTAGCGGGGATCACAGATACGCAGTATTTT	CASSFRLAGITDTQYF
TRBV7-2	TRBJ1-2	NA	NA	TGTGCCAGCAGCCGCGGGGGGATGAATGGCTACACCTTC	CASSRGGMNGYTF
TRBV4-3	TRBJ1-3	TRBD1	NA	TGCGCCAGCAGCCAAGATCCCCGGGACAGGGTGATTTCTTTAAGGAACACCATATATTTT	CASSQDPRDRVISLRNTIYF
TRBV11-2	TRBJ2-5	TRBD1	NA	TGTGCCAGCAGCGCGGACAGGGGGCTGGAGACCCAGTACTTC	CASSADRGLETQYF
TRBV6-1	TRBJ2-2	NA	NA	TGTGCCACGCCGAGGGTCACCGGGGAGCTGTTTTTT	CATPRVTGELFF
TRBV6-1	TRBJ1-4	NA	few	TGTGCCAGCAGTGAATTCCCCCGCGGAGGTAATGAAAAACTGTTTTTT	CASSEFPRGGNEKLFF
TRBV11-2	TRBJ1-6	NA	NA	TGTGCCAGCAGCTTAGCCGCTTTGCCAGGCCCGAATTCACCCCTCCACTTT	CASSLAALPGPNSPLHF
TRBV4-3	TRBJ2-5	NA	NA	TGCGCCAGCAGCCAGGACTTTGGGGCCCAGTACTTC	CASSQDFGAQYF
TRBV28	TRBJ1-2	NA	NA	TGTGCCAGCCTCAGGGGTATCGGGACGGACTATGGCTACACCTTC	CASLRGIGTDYGYTF
TRBV5-1	TRBJ1-2	TRBD1	NA	TGCGCCAGCAGCTTGGGGACAGGGGCCCTAAAAGTCTATGGCTACACCTTC	CASSLGTGALKVYGYTF
TRBV29-1	TRBJ1-1	TRBD1	NA	TGCAGCGTTGGAGGGGGCATAAATAAGAACACTGAAGCTTTCTTT	CSVGGGINKNTEAFF
TRBV5-1	TRBJ1-2	NA	NA	TGCGCCAGCAGCTTGCGGCAGGGATATGGCTACACCTTC	CASSLRQGYGYTF
TRBV6-5	TRBJ1-1	NA	NA	TGTGCCAGCAGTTACTTTGTTACAGGACTGAACACTGAAGCTTTCTTT	CASSYFVTGLNTEAFF
TRBV19	TRBJ1-5	NA	NA	TGTGCCAGTAGTATGAGGCTTGCGCGGGGTTTGAGACAGCCCCAGCATTTT	CASSMRLARGLRQPQHF
TRBV19	TRBJ1-2	NA	NA	TGTGCCAGTGATGACCGGGACATGAGGGGCTACACCTTC	CASDDRDMRGYTF
TRBV6-1	TRBJ2-7	TRBD1	NA	TGTGCCAGCAGTGATGGACAGGGGGCCGGGGAGCAGTACTTC	CASSDGQGAGEQYF
TRBV27	TRBJ2-7	NA	NA	TGTGCCAGCAGTCGCGCCGCCGGTGGCGAGCAGTACTTC	CASSRAAGGEQYF
TRBV21-1	TRBJ1-5	NA	NA	TGTGCCAGCATACACAGGGTAAAAAGTCTCAATCAGCCCCAGCATTTT	CASIHRVKSLNQPQHF
TRBV11-2	TRBJ2-7	NA	NA	TGTGCCAGCAGCTTAGTCATCGGGGAGCAGTACTTC	CASSLVIGEQYF
TRBV18	TRBJ1-5	NA	NA	TGTGCCAGCTCACCACTCAGGGATCGTCAGCCCCAGCATTTT	CASSPLRDRQPQHF
TRBV10-3	TRBJ2-4	TRBD2	NA	TGTGCCACCTCGGGAGCGGGGGCAGGGAAAAACATTCAGTACTTC	CATSGAGAGKNIQYF
TRBV5-6	TRBJ2-7	NA	NA	TGTGCCAGCAGCTTATTCGGGGGTAGTGAGGGACAGCAGTACTTC	CASSLFGGSEGQQYF
TRBV13	TRBJ1-2	NA	NA	TGTGCCAGCAGCTTGGCCGGGAGAAACTATGGCTACACCTTC	CASSLAGRNYGYTF
TRBV4-3	TRBJ2-2	TRBD1	NA	TGCGCCAGCAGCCCCAGACAGGGTAACACCGGGGAGCTGTTTTTT	CASSPRQGNTGELFF